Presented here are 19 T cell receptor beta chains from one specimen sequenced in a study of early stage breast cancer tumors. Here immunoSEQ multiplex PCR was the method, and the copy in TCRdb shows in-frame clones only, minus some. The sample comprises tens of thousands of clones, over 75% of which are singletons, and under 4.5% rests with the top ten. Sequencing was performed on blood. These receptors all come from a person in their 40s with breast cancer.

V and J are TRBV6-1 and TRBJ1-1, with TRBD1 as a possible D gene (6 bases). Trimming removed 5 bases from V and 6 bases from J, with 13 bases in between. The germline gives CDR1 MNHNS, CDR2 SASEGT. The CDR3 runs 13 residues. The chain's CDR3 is CASSRGGGSEAFF. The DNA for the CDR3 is TGTGCCAGCAGTCGGGGAGGGGGGTCTGAAGCTTTCTTT.

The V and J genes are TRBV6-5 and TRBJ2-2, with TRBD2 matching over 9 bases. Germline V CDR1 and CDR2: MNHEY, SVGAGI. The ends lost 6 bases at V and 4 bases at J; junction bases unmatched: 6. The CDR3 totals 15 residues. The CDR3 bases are TGTGCCAGCAGGGGGCTAGCGGGACTCACCGGGGAGCTGTTTTTT. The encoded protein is CASRGLAGLTGELFF.

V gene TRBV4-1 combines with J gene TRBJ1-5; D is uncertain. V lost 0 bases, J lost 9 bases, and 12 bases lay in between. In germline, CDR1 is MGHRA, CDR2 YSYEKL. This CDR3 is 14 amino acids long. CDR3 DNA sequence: TGCGCCAGCAGCCAAGATAACGTCGTTCGGCCCCAGCATTTT. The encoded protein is CASSQDNVVRPQHF.

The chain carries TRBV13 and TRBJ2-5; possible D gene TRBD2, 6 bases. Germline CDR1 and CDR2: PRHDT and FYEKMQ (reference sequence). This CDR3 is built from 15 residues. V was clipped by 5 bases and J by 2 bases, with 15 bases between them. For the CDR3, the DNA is TGTGCCAGCAGCCTGAGGGGAGGCCAGCAAGAGACCCAGTACTTC. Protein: CASSLRGGQQETQYF.

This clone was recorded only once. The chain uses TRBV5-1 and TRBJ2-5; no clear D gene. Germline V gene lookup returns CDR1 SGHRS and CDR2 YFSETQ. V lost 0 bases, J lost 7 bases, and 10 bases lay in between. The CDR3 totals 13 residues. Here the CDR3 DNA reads TGCGCCAGCAGCTTGGGATCGGACGTGACCCAGTACTTC. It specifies CASSLGSDVTQYF.

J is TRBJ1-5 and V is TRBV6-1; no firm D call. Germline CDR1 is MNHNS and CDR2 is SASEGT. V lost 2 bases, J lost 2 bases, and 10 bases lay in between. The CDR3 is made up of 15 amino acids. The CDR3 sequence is CASSERGGGNQPQHF. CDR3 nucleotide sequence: TGTGCCAGCAGTGAACGGGGAGGCGGCAATCAGCCCCAGCATTTT.

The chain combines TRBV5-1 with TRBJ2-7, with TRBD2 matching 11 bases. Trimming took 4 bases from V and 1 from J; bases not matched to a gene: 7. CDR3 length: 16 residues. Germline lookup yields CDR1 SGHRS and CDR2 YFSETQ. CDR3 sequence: CASSLETSGKSYEQYF. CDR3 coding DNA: TGCGCCAGCAGCCTTGAGACTAGCGGGAAATCCTACGAGCAGTACTTC.

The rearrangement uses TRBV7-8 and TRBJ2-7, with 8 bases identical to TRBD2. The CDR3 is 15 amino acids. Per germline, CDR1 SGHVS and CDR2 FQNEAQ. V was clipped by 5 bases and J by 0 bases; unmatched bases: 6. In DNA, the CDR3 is TGTGCCAGCAGCACCGAACTAGCGGCCTCCTACGAGCAGTACTTC. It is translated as CASSTELAASYEQYF. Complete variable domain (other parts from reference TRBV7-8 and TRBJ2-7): GAGVSQSPRYKVAKRGQDVALRCDPISGHVSLFWYQQALGQGPEFLTYFQNEAQLDKSGLPSDRFFAERPEGSVSTLKIQRTQQEDSAVYLCASSTELAASYEQYFGPGTRLTVT.

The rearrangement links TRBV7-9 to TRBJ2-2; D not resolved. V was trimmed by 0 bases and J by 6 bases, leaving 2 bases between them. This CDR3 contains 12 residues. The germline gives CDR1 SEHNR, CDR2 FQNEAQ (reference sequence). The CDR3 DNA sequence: TGTGCCAGCAGCTTAGCGGCCGGGGAGCTGTTTTTT. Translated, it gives CASSLAAGELFF.

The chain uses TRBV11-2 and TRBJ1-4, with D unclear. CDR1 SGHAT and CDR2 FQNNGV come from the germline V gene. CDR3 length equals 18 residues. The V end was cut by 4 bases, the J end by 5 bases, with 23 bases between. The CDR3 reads CASSSLPGPTASNEKLFF. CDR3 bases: TGTGCCAGCAGCTCACTCCCGGGCCCCACCGCTTCCAATGAAAAACTGTTTTTT. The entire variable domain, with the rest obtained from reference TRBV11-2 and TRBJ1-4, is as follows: EAGVAQSPRYKIIEKRQSVAFWCNPISGHATLYWYQQILGQGPKLLIQFQNNGVVDDSQLPKDRFSAERLKGVDSTLKIQPAKLEDSAVYLCASSSLPGPTASNEKLFFGSGTQLSVL.

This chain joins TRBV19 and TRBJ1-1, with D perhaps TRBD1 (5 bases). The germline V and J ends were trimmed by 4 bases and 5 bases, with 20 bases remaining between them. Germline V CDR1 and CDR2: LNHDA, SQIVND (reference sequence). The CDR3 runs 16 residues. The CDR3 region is CASSNPLRGGMTEAFF. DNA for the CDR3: TGTGCCAGTAGTAATCCCCTAAGGGGAGGAATGACTGAAGCTTTCTTT.

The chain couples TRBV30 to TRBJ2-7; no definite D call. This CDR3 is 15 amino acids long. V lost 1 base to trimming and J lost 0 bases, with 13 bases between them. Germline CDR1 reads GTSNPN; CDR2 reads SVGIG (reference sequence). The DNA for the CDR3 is TGTGCCTGGAGTGACCGTCTGTTATTCTCCTACGAGCAGTACTTC. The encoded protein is CAWSDRLLFSYEQYF.

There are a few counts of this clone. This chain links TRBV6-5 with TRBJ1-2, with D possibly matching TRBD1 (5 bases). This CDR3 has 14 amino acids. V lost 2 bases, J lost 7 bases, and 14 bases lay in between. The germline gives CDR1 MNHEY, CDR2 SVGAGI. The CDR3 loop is CASSYGGRLGGYTF. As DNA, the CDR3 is TGTGCCAGCAGTTACGGGGGGAGGTTGGGTGGCTACACCTTC.

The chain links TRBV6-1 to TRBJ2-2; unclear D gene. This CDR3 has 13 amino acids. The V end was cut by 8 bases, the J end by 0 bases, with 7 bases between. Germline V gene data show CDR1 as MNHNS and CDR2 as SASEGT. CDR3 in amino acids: CASVQPNTGELFF. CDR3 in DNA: TGTGCCAGCGTTCAGCCGAACACCGGGGAGCTGTTTTTT.

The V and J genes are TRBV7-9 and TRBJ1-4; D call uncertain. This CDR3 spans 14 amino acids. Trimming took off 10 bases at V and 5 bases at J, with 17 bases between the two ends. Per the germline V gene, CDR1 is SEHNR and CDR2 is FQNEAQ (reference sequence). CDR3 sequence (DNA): TGTGCCATCCAAGTCTCCGCGGACAATGAAAAACTGTTTTTT. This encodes CAIQVSADNEKLFF.

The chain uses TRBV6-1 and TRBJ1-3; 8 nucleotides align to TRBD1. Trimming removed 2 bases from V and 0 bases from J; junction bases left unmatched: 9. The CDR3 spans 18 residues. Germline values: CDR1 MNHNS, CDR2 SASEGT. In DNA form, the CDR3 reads TGTGCCAGCAGTGAACCTCGGCAGGGGGCCTTCTCTGGAAACACCATATATTTT. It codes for CASSEPRQGAFSGNTIYF.

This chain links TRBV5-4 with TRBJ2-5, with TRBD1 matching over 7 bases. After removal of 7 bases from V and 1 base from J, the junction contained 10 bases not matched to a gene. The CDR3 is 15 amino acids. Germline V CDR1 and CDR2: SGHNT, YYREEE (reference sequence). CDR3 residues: CASAGQVGAQETQYF. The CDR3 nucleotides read TGTGCCAGCGCAGGACAGGTCGGCGCCCAAGAGACCCAGTACTTC.

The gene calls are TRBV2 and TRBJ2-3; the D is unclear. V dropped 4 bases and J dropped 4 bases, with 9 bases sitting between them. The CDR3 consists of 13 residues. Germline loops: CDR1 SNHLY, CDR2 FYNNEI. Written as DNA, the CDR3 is TGTGCCAGCAGTGCTTCACTCGCAGATACGCAGTATTTT. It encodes CASSASLADTQYF.

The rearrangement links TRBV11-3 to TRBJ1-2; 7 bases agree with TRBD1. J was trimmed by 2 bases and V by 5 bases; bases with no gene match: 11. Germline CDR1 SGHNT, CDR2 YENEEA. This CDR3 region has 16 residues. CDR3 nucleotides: TGTGCCAGCAGCCAAGAAGGGCGCAGGGGGAACTATGGCTACACCTTC. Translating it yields CASSQEGRRGNYGYTF.